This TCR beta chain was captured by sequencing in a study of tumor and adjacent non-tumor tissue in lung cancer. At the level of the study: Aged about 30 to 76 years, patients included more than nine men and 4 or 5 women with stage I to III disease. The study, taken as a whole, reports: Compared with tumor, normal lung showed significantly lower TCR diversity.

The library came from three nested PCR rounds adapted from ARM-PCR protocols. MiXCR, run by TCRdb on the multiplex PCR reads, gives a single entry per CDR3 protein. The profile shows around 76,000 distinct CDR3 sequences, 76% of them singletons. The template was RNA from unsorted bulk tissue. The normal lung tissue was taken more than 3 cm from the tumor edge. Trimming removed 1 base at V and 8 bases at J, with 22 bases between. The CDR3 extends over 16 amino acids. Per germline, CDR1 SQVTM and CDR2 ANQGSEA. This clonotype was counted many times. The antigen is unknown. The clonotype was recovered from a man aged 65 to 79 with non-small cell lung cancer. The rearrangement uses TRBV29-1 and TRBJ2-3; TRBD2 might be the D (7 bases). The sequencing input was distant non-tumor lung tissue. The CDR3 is CSVEGSGGPFSGTQYF. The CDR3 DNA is TGCAGCGTTGAAGGGTCGGGGGGCCCCTTTTCGGGTACGCAGTATTTT.